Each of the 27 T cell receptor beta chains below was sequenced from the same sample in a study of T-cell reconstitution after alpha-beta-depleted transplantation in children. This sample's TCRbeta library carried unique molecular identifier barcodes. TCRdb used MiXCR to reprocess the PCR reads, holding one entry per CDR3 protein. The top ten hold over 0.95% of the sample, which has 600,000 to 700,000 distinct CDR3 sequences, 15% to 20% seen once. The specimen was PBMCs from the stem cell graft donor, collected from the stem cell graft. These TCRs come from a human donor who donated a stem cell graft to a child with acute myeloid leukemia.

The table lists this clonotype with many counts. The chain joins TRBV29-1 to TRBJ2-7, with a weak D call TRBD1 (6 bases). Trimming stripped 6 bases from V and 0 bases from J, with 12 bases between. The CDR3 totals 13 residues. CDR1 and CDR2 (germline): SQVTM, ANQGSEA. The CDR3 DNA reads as TGCAGCGTCCAAGGACAGTACTCCTACGAGCAGTACTTC. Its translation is CSVQGQYSYEQYF.

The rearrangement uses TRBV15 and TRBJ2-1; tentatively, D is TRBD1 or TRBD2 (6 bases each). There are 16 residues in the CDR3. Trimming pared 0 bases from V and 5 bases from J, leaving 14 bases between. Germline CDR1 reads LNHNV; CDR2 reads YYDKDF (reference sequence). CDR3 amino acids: CATSREGGTVDNEQFF. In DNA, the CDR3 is TGTGCCACCAGCAGAGAGGGGGGCACCGTTGACAATGAGCAGTTCTTC.

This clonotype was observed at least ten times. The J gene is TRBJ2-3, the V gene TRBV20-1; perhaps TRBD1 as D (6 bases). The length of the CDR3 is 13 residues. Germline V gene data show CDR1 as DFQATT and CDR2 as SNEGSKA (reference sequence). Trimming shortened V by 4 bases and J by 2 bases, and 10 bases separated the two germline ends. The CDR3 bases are TGCAGTGCTAAGGACAGCTACACAGATACGCAGTATTTT. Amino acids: CSAKDSYTDTQYF.

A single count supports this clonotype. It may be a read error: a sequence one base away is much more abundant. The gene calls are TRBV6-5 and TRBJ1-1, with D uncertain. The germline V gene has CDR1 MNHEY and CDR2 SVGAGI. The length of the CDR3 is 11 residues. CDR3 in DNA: TGTGTCAGCTCACTGGGGAGGGTAGCTTTCTTT. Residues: CVSSLGRVAFF.

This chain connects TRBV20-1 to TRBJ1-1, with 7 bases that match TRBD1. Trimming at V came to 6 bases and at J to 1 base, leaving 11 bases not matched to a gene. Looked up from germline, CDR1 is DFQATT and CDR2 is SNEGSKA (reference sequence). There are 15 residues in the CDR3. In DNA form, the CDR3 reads TGCAGTGCGAGAAGGTACAGGGACAGGAACACTGAAGCTTTCTTT. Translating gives CSARRYRDRNTEAFF.

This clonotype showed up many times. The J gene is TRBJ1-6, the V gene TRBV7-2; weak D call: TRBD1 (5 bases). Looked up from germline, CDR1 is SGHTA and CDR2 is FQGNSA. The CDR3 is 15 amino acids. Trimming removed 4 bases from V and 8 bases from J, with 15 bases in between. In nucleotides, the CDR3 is TGTGCCAGCAGCTCTCTCAGGGTTTCTGATTCACCCCTCCACTTT. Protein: CASSSLRVSDSPLHF.

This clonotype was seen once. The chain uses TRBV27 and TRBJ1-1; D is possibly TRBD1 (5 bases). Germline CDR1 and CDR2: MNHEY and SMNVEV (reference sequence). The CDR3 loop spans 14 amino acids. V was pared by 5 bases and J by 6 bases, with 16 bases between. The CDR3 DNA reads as TGTGCCAGCAGTCTTACCCGGATGGGGCCTGAAGCTTTCTTT. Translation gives CASSLTRMGPEAFF.

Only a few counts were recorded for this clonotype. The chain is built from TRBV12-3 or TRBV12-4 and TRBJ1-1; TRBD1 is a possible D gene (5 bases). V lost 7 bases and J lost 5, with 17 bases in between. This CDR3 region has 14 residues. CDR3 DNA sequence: TGTGCCAGCATCTCCCGAGGGGCACTGACTGAAGCTTTCTTT. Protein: CASISRGALTEAFF.

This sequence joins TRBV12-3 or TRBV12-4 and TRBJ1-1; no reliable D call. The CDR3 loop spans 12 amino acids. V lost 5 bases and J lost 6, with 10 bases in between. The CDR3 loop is CASSQMDAEAFF. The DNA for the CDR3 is TGTGCCAGCAGTCAAATGGATGCTGAAGCTTTCTTT.

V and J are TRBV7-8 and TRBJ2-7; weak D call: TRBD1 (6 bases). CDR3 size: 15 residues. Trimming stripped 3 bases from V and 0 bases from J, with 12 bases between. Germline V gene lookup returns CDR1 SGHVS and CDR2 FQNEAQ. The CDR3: CASSLTGLSSYEQYV. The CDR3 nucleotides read TGTGCCAGCAGCTTGACAGGTCTAAGCTCCTACGAGCAGTACGTC.

CDR3 coding DNA: TGTGCCAGTAACAGGGATTTAATTGGCGGGGAGCTGTTTTTT. Its protein is CASNRDLIGGELFF. The chain carries TRBV7-2 and TRBJ2-2; TRBD1 might be the D (6 bases). The CDR3 covers 14 residues. Trimming stripped 9 bases from V and 7 bases from J, with 18 bases between. Germline V gene data show CDR1 as SGHTA and CDR2 as FQGNSA.

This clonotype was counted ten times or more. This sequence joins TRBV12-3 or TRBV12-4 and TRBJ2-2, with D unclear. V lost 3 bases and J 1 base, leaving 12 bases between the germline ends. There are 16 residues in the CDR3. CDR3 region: CASSFARAENTGELFF. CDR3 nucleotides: TGTGCCAGCAGTTTCGCCCGGGCCGAGAACACCGGGGAGCTGTTTTTT.

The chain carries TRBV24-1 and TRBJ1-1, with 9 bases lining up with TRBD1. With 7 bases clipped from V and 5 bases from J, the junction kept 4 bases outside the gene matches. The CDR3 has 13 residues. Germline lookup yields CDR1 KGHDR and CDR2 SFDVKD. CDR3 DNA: TGTGCCACCAGGGACAGGGGAAAGACTGAAGCTTTCTTT. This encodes CATRDRGKTEAFF.

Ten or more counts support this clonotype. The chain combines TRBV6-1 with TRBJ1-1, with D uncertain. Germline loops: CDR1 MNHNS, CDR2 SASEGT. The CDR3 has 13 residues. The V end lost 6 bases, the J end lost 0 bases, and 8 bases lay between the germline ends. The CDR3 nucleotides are TGTGCCAGCAGCCGGAGACTGAACACTGAAGCTTTCTTT. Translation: CASSRRLNTEAFF.

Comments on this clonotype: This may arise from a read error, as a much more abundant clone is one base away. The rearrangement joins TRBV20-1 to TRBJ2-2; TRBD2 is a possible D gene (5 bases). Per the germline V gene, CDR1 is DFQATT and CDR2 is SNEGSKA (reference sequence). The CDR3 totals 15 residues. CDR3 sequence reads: CGARGLSANTGELFF. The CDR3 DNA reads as TGCGGTGCTAGAGGACTCTCCGCGAACACCGGGGAGCTGTTTTTT.

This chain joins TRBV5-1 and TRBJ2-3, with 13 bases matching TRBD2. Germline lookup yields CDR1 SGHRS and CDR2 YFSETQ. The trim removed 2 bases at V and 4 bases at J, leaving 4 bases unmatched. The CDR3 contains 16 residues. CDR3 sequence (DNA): TGCGCCAGCAGCTTTCGGACTAGCGGGGGAGCAGATACGCAGTATTTT. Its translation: CASSFRTSGGADTQYF.

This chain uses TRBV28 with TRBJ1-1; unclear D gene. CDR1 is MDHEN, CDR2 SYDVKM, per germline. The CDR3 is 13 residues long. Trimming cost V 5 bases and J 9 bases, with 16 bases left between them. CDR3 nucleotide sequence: TGTGCCAGCAGTATTTCACAGAGACCCAAAGCTTTCTTT. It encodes CASSISQRPKAFF.

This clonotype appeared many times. The CDR3 DNA follows: TGTGCCAGCAGTTTGGAGGGCCCGTCCTCCTATGGCTACACCTTC. Encoded protein: CASSLEGPSSYGYTF. The rearrangement joins TRBV12-3 or TRBV12-4 to TRBJ1-2; no firm D call. This CDR3 comprises 15 residues. V gave up 3 bases and J gave up 4 bases, with 15 bases separating them.

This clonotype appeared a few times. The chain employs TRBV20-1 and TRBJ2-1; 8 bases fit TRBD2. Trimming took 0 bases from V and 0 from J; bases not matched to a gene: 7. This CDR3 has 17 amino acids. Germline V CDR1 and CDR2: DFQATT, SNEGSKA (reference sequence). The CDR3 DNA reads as TGCAGTGCTAGAGAAAATAGCGGGGCTTTCTCCTACAATGAGCAGTTCTTC. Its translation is CSARENSGAFSYNEQFF.

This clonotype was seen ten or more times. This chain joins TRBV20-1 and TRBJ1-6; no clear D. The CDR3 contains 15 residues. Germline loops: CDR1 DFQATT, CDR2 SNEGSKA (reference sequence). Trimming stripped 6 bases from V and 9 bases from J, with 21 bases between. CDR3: CSAMTGTSSGSPLHF. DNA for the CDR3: TGCAGTGCGATGACTGGTACATCAAGTGGTTCACCCCTCCACTTT.

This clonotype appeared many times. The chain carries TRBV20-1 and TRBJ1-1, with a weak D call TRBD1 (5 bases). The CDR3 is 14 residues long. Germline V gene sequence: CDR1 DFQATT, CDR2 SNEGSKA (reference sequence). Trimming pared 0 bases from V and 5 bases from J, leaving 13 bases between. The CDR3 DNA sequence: TGCAGTGCTAGAGACGACACTGGGGGGACTGAAGCTTTCTTT. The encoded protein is CSARDDTGGTEAFF.

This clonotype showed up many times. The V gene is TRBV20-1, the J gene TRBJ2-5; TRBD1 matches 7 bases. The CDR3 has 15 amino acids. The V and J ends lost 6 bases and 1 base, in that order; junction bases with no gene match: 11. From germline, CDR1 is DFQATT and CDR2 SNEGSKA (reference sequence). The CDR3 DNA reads TGCAGTGCCGATCAACGACAGGGCCTCCAAGAGACCCAGTACTTC. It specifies CSADQRQGLQETQYF.

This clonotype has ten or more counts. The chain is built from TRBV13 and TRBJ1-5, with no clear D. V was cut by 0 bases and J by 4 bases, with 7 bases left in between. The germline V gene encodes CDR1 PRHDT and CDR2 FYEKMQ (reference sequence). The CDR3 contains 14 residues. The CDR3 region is CASSLGLGNQPQHF. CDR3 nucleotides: TGTGCCAGCAGCTTAGGCCTCGGTAATCAGCCCCAGCATTTT.

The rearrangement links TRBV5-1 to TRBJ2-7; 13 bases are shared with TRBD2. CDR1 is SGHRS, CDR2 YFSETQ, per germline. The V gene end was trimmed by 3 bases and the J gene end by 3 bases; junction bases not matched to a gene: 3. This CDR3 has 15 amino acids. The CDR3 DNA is TGCGCCAGCAGCTCCGGGACTAGCGGGGTCTACGAGCAGTACTTC. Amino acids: CASSSGTSGVYEQYF.

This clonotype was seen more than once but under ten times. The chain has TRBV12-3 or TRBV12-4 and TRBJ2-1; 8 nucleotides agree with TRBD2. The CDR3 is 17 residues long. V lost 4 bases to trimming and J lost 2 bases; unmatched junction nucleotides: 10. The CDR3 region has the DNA TGTGCCAGCAGTTCAAGACTTGCGCGGGGGGCCTACAATGAGCAGTTCTTC. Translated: CASSSRLARGAYNEQFF.

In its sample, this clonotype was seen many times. The CDR3 protein is CSARDVLGGRGGTDTQYF. CDR3 in DNA: TGCAGTGCTAGGGACGTCCTCGGGGGCCGTGGGGGGACAGATACGCAGTATTTT. V and J are TRBV20-1 and TRBJ2-3; D tentatively reads TRBD1 or TRBD2 (6 bases each). This CDR3 is built from 18 residues. Trimming shortened V by 3 bases and J by 3 bases, and 25 bases separated the two germline ends. Germline CDR1 reads DFQATT; CDR2 reads SNEGSKA (reference sequence).

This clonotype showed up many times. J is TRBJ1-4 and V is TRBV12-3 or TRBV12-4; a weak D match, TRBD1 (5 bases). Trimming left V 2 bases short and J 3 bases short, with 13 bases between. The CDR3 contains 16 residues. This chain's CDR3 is CASSLWDGGSNEKLFF. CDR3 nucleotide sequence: TGTGCCAGCAGTTTATGGGACGGAGGCTCTAATGAAAAACTGTTTTTT.